One sample yielded the 30 T cell receptor beta chains listed below, sequenced in a study of T-cell reconstitution after alpha-beta-depleted transplantation in children. A library of TCRbeta sequences, prepared with unique molecular identifiers, was generated. TCRdb itself ran the PCR reads through MiXCR, one entry per CDR3 protein. The sample has about 980,000 distinct CDR3 sequences; roughly 29% are singletons. This specimen consisted of PBMCs, mostly from graft donor cells, obtained 360 days after TCRalphabeta/CD19-depleted stem cell transplant. The source of these receptors is a boy in the first two years of life who had a stem cell transplant for SCID, so the T cells may come from the graft donor.

This clonotype has only a few counts. The rearrangement uses TRBV6-1 and TRBJ2-3; 12 nucleotides agree with TRBD2. J was trimmed by 9 bases and V by 6 bases; bases with no gene match: 16. The germline CDR1 and CDR2 sequences are MNHNS and SASEGT. CDR3 length: 17 residues. CDR3 residues: CASSRELAGGPPGTQYF. Written as DNA, the CDR3 is TGTGCCAGCAGCCGCGAACTAGCGGGGGGACCCCCAGGGACGCAGTATTTT.

The gene calls are TRBV5-6 and TRBJ2-1, with D possibly matching TRBD2 (5 bases). CDR1 and CDR2 (germline): SGHDT, YYEEEE. The CDR3 is 15 residues long. V was shortened by 6 bases and J by 1 base, with 14 bases between the two germline ends. The CDR3 region has the DNA TGTGCCAGCATGGGCGTTACGGGATCCTACAATGAGCAGTTCTTC. This codes for CASMGVTGSYNEQFF.

The V call is TRBV5-5, the J call TRBJ2-1; 8 nucleotides match TRBD1. Germline CDR1 SGHKS, CDR2 YYEKEE (reference sequence). The junction had 9 bases not matched to a gene; V was cut back by 4 bases and J by 6 bases. The CDR3 has 15 residues. The CDR3 sequence: CASSTDRGSFNEQFF. For the CDR3, the DNA is TGTGCCAGCAGCACAGACAGGGGAAGTTTCAATGAGCAGTTCTTC.

This clonotype was observed at least ten times. V and J are TRBV4-1 and TRBJ2-2, with D possibly matching TRBD1 (6 bases). Germline-derived CDR1 and CDR2 are MGHRA and YSYEKL. The CDR3 consists of 15 residues. V lost 3 bases and J 3 bases, leaving 11 bases between the germline ends. CDR3 nucleotide sequence: TGCGCCAGCAGCCAGGTCTCAGGGGACACCGGGGAGCTGTTTTTT. This translates into CASSQVSGDTGELFF.

The genes are TRBV15 and TRBJ2-5; 7 positions match TRBD2. The ends lost 3 bases at V and 7 bases at J; junction bases unmatched: 8. Per germline, CDR1 LNHNV and CDR2 YYDKDF (reference sequence). The CDR3 sequence is 14 residues long. CDR3: CATSRAGLRGTQYF. CDR3 sequence (DNA): TGTGCCACCAGCAGGGCGGGACTACGCGGGACCCAGTACTTC.

This clonotype has only a few counts. The J gene is TRBJ2-7, the V gene TRBV15; the D is unclear. The germline CDR1 and CDR2 sequences are LNHNV and YYDKDF (reference sequence). The CDR3 length is 15 residues. The germline V and J ends were trimmed by 4 bases and 0 bases, with 13 bases remaining between them. In nucleotides, the CDR3 is TGTGCCACCAGCATTAGACCTTTACACTCCTACGAGCAGTACTTC. Translating it yields CATSIRPLHSYEQYF.

This rearrangement joins TRBV20-1 to TRBJ2-7; D is unclear. Germline V gene data show CDR1 as DFQATT and CDR2 as SNEGSKA (reference sequence). There are 12 residues in the CDR3. Trimming stripped 2 bases from V and 4 bases from J, with 9 bases between. The CDR3 is CSARQTLYEQYF. The CDR3 DNA is TGCAGTGCTAGACAGACCCTTTACGAGCAGTACTTC.

In this sample, this clonotype turned up a few times. The chain employs TRBV10-1 and TRBJ2-6, with TRBD1 as a possible D gene (6 bases). V dropped 4 bases and J dropped 0 bases, with 16 bases sitting between them. Germline CDR1 reads WNHNN; CDR2 reads SYGVQD (reference sequence). The length of the CDR3 is 18 residues. The CDR3 here is CASSGTGTTSSGANVLTF. DNA of the CDR3: TGCGCCAGCAGTGGTACCGGGACAACTAGCTCTGGGGCCAACGTCCTGACTTTC.

This clonotype was observed a few times. This chain links TRBV20-1 with TRBJ2-3, with TRBD2 matching 14 bases. The trim removed 3 bases at V and 4 bases at J, leaving 15 bases unmatched. CDR3 size: 19 residues. CDR1 is DFQATT, CDR2 SNEGSKA, per germline (reference sequence). Here the CDR3 DNA reads TGCAGTGCTAGTCTCGAGACTAGCGGGGGGGGCCGTCCGGCAGATACGCAGTATTTT. Translated: CSASLETSGGGRPADTQYF.

This clonotype has at least ten counts. J is TRBJ1-5 and V is TRBV2; D is ambiguous. CDR1 and CDR2 (germline): SNHLY, FYNNEI. The CDR3 is 16 residues long. The V end lost 1 base, the J end lost 4 bases, and 14 bases lay between the germline ends. CDR3 in DNA: TGTGCCAGCAGTGAAGGGGTCGGGGTGGGGAATCAGCCCCAGCATTTT. It yields the protein CASSEGVGVGNQPQHF.

This clonotype was seen a few times. A read error may account for a junction end that differs from germline. The rearrangement joins TRBV9 to TRBJ2-7; 9 bases fit TRBD1. The CDR3 has 14 amino acids. CDR1 and CDR2 from the germline V gene are SGDLS and YYNGEE. CDR3 nucleotides: TGTGCCAGCAGCGCGGGGACACAGGGGGCGGGAACTGTATTC. Translation gives CASSAGTQGAGTVF.

The chain is built from TRBV7-3 and TRBJ2-2, with 10 bases matching TRBD2. The CDR3 totals 17 residues. Germline V gives CDR1 SGHTA, CDR2 FQGTGA. Trimming removed 5 bases from V and 1 base from J; junction bases left unmatched: 7. The CDR3 DNA sequence: TGTGCCAGCAGCCCCACTAGCGGGGAAGGGAACACCGGGGAGCTGTTTTTT. It codes for CASSPTSGEGNTGELFF.

This chain uses TRBV6-1 with TRBJ1-2; 7 nucleotides align to TRBD1. The V gene's germline CDR1 is MNHNS and CDR2 SASEGT. The V segment lost 10 bases and the J segment 0 bases; nucleotides outside the gene matches: 8. This CDR3 contains 14 residues. The CDR3 protein is CATLRDSSNYGYTF. DNA of the CDR3: TGTGCCACCCTAAGGGACAGCTCTAACTATGGCTACACCTTC.

This clonotype was seen a few times. The gene calls are TRBV4-1 and TRBJ2-2; 12 bases agree with TRBD2. CDR1 is MGHRA, CDR2 YSYEKL, per germline. The CDR3 runs 18 residues. The ends lost 3 bases at V and 7 bases at J; junction bases unmatched: 12. The CDR3 loop reads CASSHRLAGVMNVGELFF. CDR3 coding DNA: TGCGCCAGCAGCCACCGACTAGCGGGGGTAATGAACGTCGGGGAGCTGTTTTTT.

This clonotype was counted between two and nine times. This chain uses TRBV10-3 with TRBJ1-1, with 9 bases that match TRBD1. V gave up 7 bases and J gave up 6 bases; unmatched junction bases: 9. CDR1 is ENHRY and CDR2 is SYGVKD in the germline V gene. This CDR3 is built from 14 residues. CDR3 sequence reads: CAIKEPGTGSEAFF. Here the CDR3 DNA reads TGTGCCATCAAGGAGCCCGGGACAGGGTCTGAAGCTTTCTTT.

This clonotype showed up just once. The chain links TRBV11-2 to TRBJ1-5, with D perhaps matching TRBD1 (5 bases). Germline-derived CDR1 and CDR2 are SGHAT and FQNNGV. This CDR3 comprises 16 residues. V was shortened by 1 base and J by 5 bases, with 15 bases between the two germline ends. This CDR3 is CASSLGAGIGHQPQHF. In nucleotides, the CDR3 is TGTGCCAGCAGCTTAGGTGCAGGGATAGGCCATCAGCCCCAGCATTTT.

The gene calls are TRBV20-1 and TRBJ2-5, with D unresolved. Trimming cost V 3 bases and J 2 bases, with 19 bases left between them. In germline, CDR1 is DFQATT, CDR2 SNEGSKA (reference sequence). The CDR3 is 16 amino acids. The CDR3 region is CSASLRPGTAQETQYF. The CDR3 nucleotides read TGCAGTGCTAGCTTACGACCAGGCACAGCGCAAGAGACCCAGTACTTC.

CDR3 nucleotide sequence: TGTGCCAGCTCACCAGCGACAGGGGGACATACCGGGGAGCTGTTTTTT. This translates into CASSPATGGHTGELFF. The J gene is TRBJ2-2, the V gene TRBV18, with 9 bases that match TRBD1. The J segment lost 5 bases and the V segment lost 2 bases, leaving 6 bases of the junction unmatched. This CDR3 has 16 residues. In germline, CDR1 is KGHSH, CDR2 LQKENI.

This clonotype was found a few times. The chain is built from TRBV15 and TRBJ2-3; tentatively, D is TRBD1 (5 bases). V was cut by 0 bases and J by 1 base, with 14 bases left in between. The CDR3 has 17 residues. CDR1 and CDR2 from the germline V gene are LNHNV and YYDKDF (reference sequence). This chain's CDR3 is CATSREPPGRGTDTQYF. Written as DNA, the CDR3 is TGTGCCACCAGCAGAGAACCCCCCGGCAGGGGCACAGATACGCAGTATTTT.

This clonotype was counted only a few times. V usage is TRBV7-2 and J usage is TRBJ2-1; D uncertain. Trimming left V 6 bases short and J 5 bases short, with 14 bases between. From germline, CDR1 is SGHTA and CDR2 FQGNSA. The CDR3 length is 14 residues. The CDR3 nucleotides are TGTGCCAGCAGTGTCGCGCCCAGCAACAATGAGCAGTTCTTC. It specifies CASSVAPSNNEQFF.

In this sample, this clonotype turned up a few times. The rearrangement links TRBV6-2 or TRBV6-3 to TRBJ1-4, with D maybe TRBD1 (6 bases). The CDR3 sequence is 12 residues long. Germline CDR1 and CDR2: MNHEY and SVGEGT. With 7 bases removed from V and 9 bases from J, the gap between germline ends came to 12 bases. CDR3 DNA: TGTGCCAGCACCTCGGGACACCAAAAACTGTTTTTT. Its translation: CASTSGHQKLFF.

The rearrangement links TRBV18 to TRBJ2-1; weak D call: TRBD1 (5 bases). In germline, CDR1 is KGHSH, CDR2 LQKENI. Trimming pared 0 bases from V and 0 bases from J, leaving 12 bases between. The CDR3 sequence is 17 residues long. The CDR3 nucleotides read TGTGCCAGCTCACCACCGCGACAGACCACCTCCTACAATGAGCAGTTCTTC. Protein: CASSPPRQTTSYNEQFF.

This clonotype was seen only a few times. Compared with germline, one end of the junction differs, possibly owing to a read error. J is TRBJ1-2 and V is TRBV6-2 or TRBV6-3; TRBD1 aligns across 11 bases. This CDR3 comprises 12 residues. Germline assignment: CDR1 MNHEY and CDR2 SVGEGT. CDR3 coding DNA: TGTGCCAGCAGTTACTCGTGGACAGGGGGCTACTTC. Encoded protein: CASSYSWTGGYF.

J is TRBJ2-5 and V is TRBV5-1; 8 bases line up with TRBD1. This CDR3 region has 17 residues. The germline V gene encodes CDR1 SGHRS and CDR2 YFSETQ. The trim removed 0 bases at V and 4 bases at J, leaving 11 bases unmatched. Here the CDR3 DNA reads TGCGCCAGCAGCTTGGGGGGCAGGGGGCCAGTCGGAGAGACCCAGTACTTC. As protein: CASSLGGRGPVGETQYF.

The chain joins TRBV6-2 or TRBV6-3 to TRBJ2-5, with TRBD1 matching over 9 bases. CDR3 length: 14 amino acids. With V trimmed by 8 bases and J by 3 bases, 7 bases remained unmatched. Germline CDR1 reads MNHEY; CDR2 reads SVGEGT. Here the CDR3 reads CASGRTGAEETQYF. The CDR3 region has the DNA TGTGCCAGCGGTAGGACAGGGGCTGAAGAGACCCAGTACTTC.

The sample holds a few counts of this clonotype. The chain uses TRBV3-1 and TRBJ2-7; perhaps TRBD1 as D (5 bases). The length of the CDR3 is 16 residues. Germline V gives CDR1 LGHDT, CDR2 YNNKEL (reference sequence). The V gene lost 1 base and the J gene lost 0 bases, with 13 bases spanning the gap. This CDR3 reads CASSQVGAVSSYEQYF. DNA for the CDR3: TGTGCCAGCAGCCAAGTTGGGGCGGTTAGCTCCTACGAGCAGTACTTC.

A remark on this clonotype: A junction end diverges from the germline sequence, so it may reflect a read error. The J gene is TRBJ2-3, the V gene TRBV5-1, with TRBD1 matching 7 bases. The CDR3 contains 15 residues. In germline, CDR1 is SGHRS, CDR2 YFSETQ. CDR3 residues: CASGFGQAHTDTQYF. The CDR3 nucleotides are TGCGCCAGCGGCTTCGGACAGGCCCACACAGATACGCAGTATTTT.

This clonotype was recorded only once. The chain has TRBV3-1 and TRBJ2-7; D call uncertain. The length of the CDR3 is 13 residues. V lost 1 base and J lost 7, with 11 bases in between. Germline V gene sequence: CDR1 LGHDT, CDR2 YNNKEL (reference sequence). The CDR3 DNA reads as TGTGCCAGCAGCCAAGTGCCGGACCGGGAGCAGTACTTC. Its translation: CASSQVPDREQYF.

The rearrangement joins TRBV5-1 to TRBJ2-7, with TRBD2 matching over 7 bases. The CDR3 runs 14 residues. Germline trimming cut 4 bases from V and 2 bases from J; bases unmatched to any gene: 6. The germline gives CDR1 SGHRS, CDR2 YFSETQ. CDR3 in amino acids: CASSGGGNAYEQYF. In DNA form, the CDR3 reads TGCGCCAGCAGCGGGGGGGGGAACGCCTACGAGCAGTACTTC.

The sample holds a few counts of this clonotype. CDR3 protein: CASSPQTGFSDTQYF. Written as DNA, the CDR3 is TGTGCCAGCAGCCCCCAGACCGGCTTCTCAGATACGCAGTATTTT. The chain employs TRBV7-2 and TRBJ2-3; unclear D gene. V dropped 5 bases and J dropped 4 bases, with 16 bases sitting between them. The germline V gene has CDR1 SGHTA and CDR2 FQGNSA. This CDR3 contains 15 residues. The complete variable domain, with remaining parts taken from reference TRBV7-2 and TRBJ2-3, reads GAGVSQSPSNKVTEKGKDVELRCDPISGHTALYWYRQSLGQGLEFLIYFQGNSAPDKSGLPSDRFSAERTGGSVSTLTIQRTQQEDSAVYLCASSPQTGFSDTQYFGPGTRLTVL.